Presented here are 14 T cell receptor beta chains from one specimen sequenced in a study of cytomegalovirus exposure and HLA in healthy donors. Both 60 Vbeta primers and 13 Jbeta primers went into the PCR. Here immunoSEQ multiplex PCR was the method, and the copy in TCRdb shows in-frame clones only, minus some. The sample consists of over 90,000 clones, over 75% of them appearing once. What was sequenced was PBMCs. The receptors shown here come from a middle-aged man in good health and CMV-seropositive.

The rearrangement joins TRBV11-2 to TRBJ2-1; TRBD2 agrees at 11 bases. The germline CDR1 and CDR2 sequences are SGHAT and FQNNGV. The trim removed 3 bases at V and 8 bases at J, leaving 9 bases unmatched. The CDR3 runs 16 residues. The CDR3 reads CASSFNLAGGRHEQFF. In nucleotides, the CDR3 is TGTGCCAGCAGCTTTAACCTAGCGGGAGGAAGGCATGAGCAGTTCTTC.

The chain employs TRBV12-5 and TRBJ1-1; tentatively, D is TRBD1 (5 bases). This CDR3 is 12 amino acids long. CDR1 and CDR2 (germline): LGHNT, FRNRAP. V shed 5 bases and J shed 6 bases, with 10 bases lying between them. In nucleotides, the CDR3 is TGTGCTAGTGGTCTCCTAGGGGCTGAAGCTTTCTTT. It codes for CASGLLGAEAFF.

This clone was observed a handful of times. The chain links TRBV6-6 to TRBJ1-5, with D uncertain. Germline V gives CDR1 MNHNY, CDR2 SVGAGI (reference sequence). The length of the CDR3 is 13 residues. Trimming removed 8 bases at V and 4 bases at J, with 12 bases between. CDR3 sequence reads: CASSYSYNQPQHF. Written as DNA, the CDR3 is TGTGCCAGCTCCTACTCGTATAATCAGCCCCAGCATTTT.

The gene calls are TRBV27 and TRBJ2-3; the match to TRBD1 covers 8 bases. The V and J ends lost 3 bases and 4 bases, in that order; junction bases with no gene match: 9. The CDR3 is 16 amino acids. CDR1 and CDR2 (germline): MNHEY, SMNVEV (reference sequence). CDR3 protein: CASSFEGQVRPDTQYF. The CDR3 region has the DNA TGTGCCAGCAGTTTTGAGGGACAGGTTCGGCCAGATACGCAGTATTTT.

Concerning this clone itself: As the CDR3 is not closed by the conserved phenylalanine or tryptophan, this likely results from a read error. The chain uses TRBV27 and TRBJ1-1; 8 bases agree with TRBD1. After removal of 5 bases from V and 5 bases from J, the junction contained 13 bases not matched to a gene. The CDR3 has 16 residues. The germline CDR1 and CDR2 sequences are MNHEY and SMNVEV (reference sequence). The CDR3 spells CASSARQGRWETEAFC. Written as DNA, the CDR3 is TGTGCCAGCAGTGCTCGACAGGGGAGGTGGGAAACTGAAGCTTTCTGT.

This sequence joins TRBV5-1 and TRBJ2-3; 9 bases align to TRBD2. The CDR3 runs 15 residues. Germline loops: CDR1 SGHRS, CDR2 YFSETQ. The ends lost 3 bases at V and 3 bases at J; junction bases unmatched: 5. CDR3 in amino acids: CASSSSGETTDTQYF. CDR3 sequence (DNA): TGCGCCAGCAGCTCTAGCGGGGAGACGACAGATACGCAGTATTTT.

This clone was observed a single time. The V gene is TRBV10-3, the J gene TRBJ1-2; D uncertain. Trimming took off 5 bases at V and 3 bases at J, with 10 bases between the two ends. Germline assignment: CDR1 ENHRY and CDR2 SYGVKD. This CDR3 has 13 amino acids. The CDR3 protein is CAISNPQDYGYTF. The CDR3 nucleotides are TGTGCCATCAGTAACCCACAAGACTATGGCTACACCTTC.

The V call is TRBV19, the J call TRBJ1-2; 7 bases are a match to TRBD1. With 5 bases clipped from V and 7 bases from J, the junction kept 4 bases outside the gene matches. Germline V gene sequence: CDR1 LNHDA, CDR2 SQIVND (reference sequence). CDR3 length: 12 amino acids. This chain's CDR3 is CASSPHRGGYTF. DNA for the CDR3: TGTGCCAGTAGTCCTCACAGGGGTGGCTACACCTTC.

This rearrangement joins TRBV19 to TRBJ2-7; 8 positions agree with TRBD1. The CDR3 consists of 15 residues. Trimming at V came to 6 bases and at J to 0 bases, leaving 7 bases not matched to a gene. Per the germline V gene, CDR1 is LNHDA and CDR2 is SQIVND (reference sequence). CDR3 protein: CASSRGQGSSYEQYF. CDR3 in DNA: TGTGCCAGTAGCCGCGGACAGGGATCCTCCTACGAGCAGTACTTC.

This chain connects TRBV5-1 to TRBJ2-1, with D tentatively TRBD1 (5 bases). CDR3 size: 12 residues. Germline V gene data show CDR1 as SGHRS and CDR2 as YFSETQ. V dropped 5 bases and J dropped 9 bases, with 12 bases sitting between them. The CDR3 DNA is TGCGCCAGCAGTTGGCAGGGCACTGAGCAGTTCTTC. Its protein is CASSWQGTEQFF.

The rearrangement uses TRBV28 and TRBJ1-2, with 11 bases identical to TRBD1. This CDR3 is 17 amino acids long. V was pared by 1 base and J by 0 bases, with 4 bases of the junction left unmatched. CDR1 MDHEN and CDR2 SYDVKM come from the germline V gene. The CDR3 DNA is TGTGCCAGCAGTTTATTGGGACAGGGGGAAACTAACTATGGCTACACCTTC. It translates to CASSLLGQGETNYGYTF.

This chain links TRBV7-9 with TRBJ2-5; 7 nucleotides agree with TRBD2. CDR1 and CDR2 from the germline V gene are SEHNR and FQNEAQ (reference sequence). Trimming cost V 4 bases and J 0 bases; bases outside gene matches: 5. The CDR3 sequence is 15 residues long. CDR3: CASSSWGGYQETQYF. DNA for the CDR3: TGTGCCAGCAGCTCCTGGGGGGGGTACCAAGAGACCCAGTACTTC.

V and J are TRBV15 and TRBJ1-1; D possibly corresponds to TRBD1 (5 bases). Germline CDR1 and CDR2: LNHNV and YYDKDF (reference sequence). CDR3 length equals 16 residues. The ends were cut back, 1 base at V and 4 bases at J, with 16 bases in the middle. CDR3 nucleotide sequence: TGTGCCACCAGCAGAGGCTTTGACAGCCTGGCCACTGAAGCTTTCTTT. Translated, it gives CATSRGFDSLATEAFF.

The CDR3 loop is CASSYSWTNQETQYF. CDR3 sequence (DNA): TGTGCCAGCAGTTACTCATGGACTAACCAAGAGACCCAGTACTTC. V is TRBV6-5 and J is TRBJ2-5, with a tentative D call TRBD2 (6 bases). Trimming stripped 0 bases from V and 0 bases from J, with 8 bases between. The CDR3 spans 15 residues. Germline V lookup: CDR1 MNHEY, CDR2 SVGAGI.